One T cell receptor beta chain is described in this entry. Its antigen is not yet known. Base qualities are not recorded, but no much larger clone differs from it by a single base. This sample is part of a study of cytomegalovirus exposure and HLA in healthy donors (dated by TCRdb to the late 2010s). Concerning the study at large: In an earlier analysis of 450 to 750 of the donors, about 270 Gb of sequence data and just under 120 million unique TCR beta sequences from about 180 million T cells were reported. Rather than drawing on any new phenotypic data, the later analysis identified candidate immune exposures from TCR beta sequences and the way those sequences occurred across donors. Because of strong linkage in the cohort, roughly five DR-DQ haplotypes were treated as single units for association and clustering. Donor age, sex, ethnicity and CMV serostatus were compiled alongside the repertoire data. In a later analysis, previously published TCR beta repertoires from 500 to 750 donors were re-analyzed and high-resolution HLA genotyping was added so that TCR occurrence patterns could be studied. The study used immunosequencing to profile the T cell repertoires of about 670 subjects and linked those repertoires to cytomegalovirus serostatus. On average, about 240,000 unique TCR beta nucleotide sequences were sequenced per donor among about 400 genotyped donors of the cohort, with roughly 18% of those sequences being non-productive. The aim of the study was to test whether cataloging public T cell receptors could identify signatures of past pathogen exposure. The genetic ancestry cluster associated with self-reported Caucasian donors included approximately 85% of the 350 to 500 genotyped donors. In a later genetic analysis, genome-wide SNP genotypes for 398 of the 666 donors were used, and that subset was treated as a discovery cohort. HLA typing covered class I and class II loci at four-digit resolution. Every repertoire in the discovery cohort had been generated on one and the same sequencing platform. The study combined high-throughput TCR immunosequencing, statistical association of individual TCRs with disease status, and machine learning to predict cytomegalovirus infection status. The number of donors typed differed by locus, with about 629-640 for A, B, C, DRB1 and DQB1, around 500 for DQA1, 606 for DPA1, and under 490 for DPB1. An early release covering around 630 HLA-typed donors comprised around 300 gigabases of sequencing data and approximately 80 million unique TCR sequences. Besides the first cohort of roughly 700 subjects, a separate validation cohort made up of 120 different subjects was used. An earlier analysis of 587 of the donors applied high-throughput TCR beta sequencing to assess whether each TCR beta V gene segment acted as functional or pseudogenic. Here is what the overall study found, with its caveats: The presence/absence analyses assumed that sequencing depth was roughly uniform across donors, and that assumption may not be true. A cluster of highly shared sequence variants was judged likely to represent a technical artifact of the sequencing pipeline. When HLA alleles, especially DR and DQ, strongly co-occurred, TCR associations were difficult to assign to individual alleles. A later analysis reported that several top co-occurrence clusters appeared linked to parvovirus B19, influenza, CMV and Epstein-Barr virus. In a later genetic analysis, fewer N-insertions in productive TCRs were reported among donors in an Asian-associated ancestry cluster than the roughly 700-donor mean. The authors suggested that the approach could potentially be extended to other disease states and immunological phenotypes. A later analysis found that most CMV-associated TCR beta chains appeared HLA-restricted, with HLA associations seemingly driven largely by CMV exposure. Compared with equally common non-associated chains, HLA-associated TCR beta chains in a later analysis were more clonally expanded and had lower generation probabilities. In the study, 150 to 200 TCR beta chains were listed as associated with cytomegalovirus. Specific HLA alleles were associated with 16,951 TCR beta sequences at a false discovery rate of 0.05 in a later analysis. Linkage disequilibrium might explain the correlated functional status among segregating V segments, but an unknown experimental factor could not be excluded. The classifier was reported to diagnose cytomegalovirus status with high specificity and sensitivity in both the original and validation cohorts. Across donors, most TCR sequences were observed very rarely, whereas some public TCRs were present in many individuals. An association between a missense DCLRE1C variant and V-gene and J-gene trimming of TCR beta chains was found in a later genetic analysis and replicated in an independent cohort. Because some donors lacked HLA typing at each locus, the association tests relied only on the typed subset. Some IMGT-functional V segments, including TRBV6-2 and TRBV6-3, could not be told apart with the 87-base-pair reads, so those segments were excluded. A further reported finding was that TCR beta sequences accurately predicted the HLA-A and HLA-B alleles for most subjects in the first cohort. Immune exposure information for the cohort was limited to CMV serostatus. A later analysis found that TCR association rates varied across HLA loci, with DRB1 alleles showing the most associated TCRs and HLA-C alleles the fewest. In vitro tests confirmed that a few of the cytomegalovirus-associated TCR beta chains recognize cytomegalovirus antigens. This cohort had only TCR beta chains sequenced, and the lack of alpha or paired-chain data limited which features could be detected. An earlier analysis of around 500 of the donors showed that most TCR beta V segments appeared in productive rearrangements either about 87% or about 30% of the time, which broadly matched IMGT annotations. The earlier analysis of approximately 540 of the donors excluded around 17 rarely observed V segments, including chromosome 9 orphons, because counts were too low.

Library generation was performed with the immunoSEQ multiplex PCR assay. For the multiplex PCR, a mixture combining 60 forward primers for TCR Vbeta segments and 13 reverse primers for TCR Jbeta segments was used. Amplification of the CDR3 region of rearranged TCR beta genes was performed with a multiplex PCR assay on genomic DNA. The amplified TCR beta libraries were sequenced on the Illumina HiSeq System as 87-base-pair reads. Regarding the original processing steps: A later analysis counted some 74 million unique TCR beta chains across the 670 or so repertoires, and 10 million to 11 million of these chains were shared by at least two donors. To remove PCR and sequencing errors, raw reads were error-corrected and collapsed into unique sequences using a nearest-neighbor algorithm that merged closely related sequences. V, D and J gene segments were assigned by aligning CDR3 sequences to IMGT reference sequences. Each retained sequence needed at least a six-nucleotide match to both a V gene segment and a J gene segment. Rearrangements were classified as productive when the CDR3 lacked stop codons and remained in frame with V and J, and all other rearrangements were classified as non-productive. Following IMGT convention, CDR3 was defined as the stretch from the second conserved V-encoded cysteine up to the conserved J-encoded phenylalanine. The earlier analysis of some 540 of the donors excluded any sequence lacking an unambiguous match to a single V gene segment. An earlier analysis of 587 of the donors called V segments functional above 56.7% productive rearrangements and segregating when the between-donor standard deviation exceeded 5%. A statistical classification framework was developed to diagnose cytomegalovirus status using the catalog of TCR beta chain sequences. V and J gene assignment, in a later analysis, came from comparing TCR nucleotide sequences with IMGT/GENE-DB human TR gene sequences. In a later analysis, CDR3 sequences and most-parsimonious VDJ recombination scenarios were assigned using the TCRdist pipeline. In a later analysis, each TCR beta chain was defined by its CDR3 amino acid sequence together with its V-gene family, and reads lacking a unique V-gene family were excluded. As a way to deal with suspected cross-contamination and a sequencing artifact, a later analysis dropped roughly 620 nucleotide sequences that were highly shared and had low generation probability. In a later analysis, a clonal expansion index for each public chain was calculated from normalized within-repertoire ranks of inferred template counts. A later analysis computed generation probabilities with a VDJ recombination model fitted to out-of-frame rearrangements, and checked the results against IGoR. A later analysis scored TCR-TCR, TCR-HLA and TCR-CMV co-occurrence with hypergeometric tests, applying a repertoire-size bias correction to TCR pairs. In a later analysis, false discovery rates were estimated by permuting HLA or CMV assignments 20 times. A later analysis grouped co-occurring TCRs with DBSCAN, adding TCRdist sequence similarity when clustering within HLA-allele-positive subsets. Repertoires with fewer than 30,000 or more than 120,000 public chains were left out of co-occurrence clustering, as were four to six repertoires with anomalous nucleotide sharing. Sourced from immuneACCESS, this table was stored by TCRdb with only in-frame sequences that have V and J called. A share of the clones is absent; for the studies checked, an unresolved V gene accounts for under half, and the remainder has no known explanation. The V and J calls and clone size are taken from that table; D and trimming were inferred from the DNA. Counted in this sample were about 170,000 clones; over 70% of them appeared once. The top ten clonotypes cover around 3% of the sample.

The germline V gene provides CDR1 MGHRA and CDR2 YSYEKL. The CDR3 sequence holds 17 residues, the cysteine and phenylalanine included. Only the CDR3 region is kept as DNA, spanning 51 bases read in frame from base 1. The germline V and J ends show losses of 4 bases and 2 bases respectively, and no gene match explains 5 bases of the junction. The cohort comprised 550 to 700 healthy bone marrow donors. At the time of sampling, every cohort member was nominally healthy, though immune exposures that went unrecorded were likely present. The donor tested CMV seropositive, placing the donor among the 290 or so seropositive members of the cohort. A peripheral blood sample was collected from each donor, and TCR beta sequencing was performed on peripheral blood mononuclear cells. Genomic DNA was extracted from the blood cell samples with the Qiagen DNeasy Blood Extraction Kit.

This TCR derives from a woman in her 50s in good health and CMV-seropositive. Rearrangement joined TRBV4-1 to TRBJ2-5, and TRBD2 aligns with 15 junction nucleotides. Sequenced input: PBMCs. The CDR3: CASSRTSGGALQETQYF. The DNA is as follows: TGCGCCAGCAGCCGGACTAGCGGGGGGGCCTTACAAGAGACCCAGTACTTC.